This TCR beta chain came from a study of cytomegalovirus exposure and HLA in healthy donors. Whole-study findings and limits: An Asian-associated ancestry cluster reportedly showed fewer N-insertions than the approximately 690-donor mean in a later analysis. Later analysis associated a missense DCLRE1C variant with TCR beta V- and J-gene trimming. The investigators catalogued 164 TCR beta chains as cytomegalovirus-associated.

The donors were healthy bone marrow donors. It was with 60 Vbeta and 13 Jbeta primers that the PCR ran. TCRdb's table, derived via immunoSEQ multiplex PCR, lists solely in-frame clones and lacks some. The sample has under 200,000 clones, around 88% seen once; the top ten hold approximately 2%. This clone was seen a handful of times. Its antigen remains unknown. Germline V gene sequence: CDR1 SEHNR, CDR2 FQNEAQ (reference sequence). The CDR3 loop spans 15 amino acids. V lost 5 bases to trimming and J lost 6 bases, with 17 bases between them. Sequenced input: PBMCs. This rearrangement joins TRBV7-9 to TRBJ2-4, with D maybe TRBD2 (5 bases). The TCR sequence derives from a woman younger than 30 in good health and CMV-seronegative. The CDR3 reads CASSPREGTLNIQYF. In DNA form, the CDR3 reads TGTGCCAGCAGCCCTAGAGAGGGCACGTTAAACATTCAGTACTTC.